This TCR beta chain was recorded in a study of blood T cell repertoires in COVID-19 (TCRdb year 2020). General notes on the study: Collaborator samples came from the United States, Italy and Spain and covered acute and convalescent phases of COVID-19. The material from the prospective study consisted of cDNA or gDNA derived from T cells, B-cell-depleted T cells, or PBMCs. Subjects who had been exposed to COVID-19, were actively infected with it, or had recovered from it provided the deeply sampled blood TCRbeta repertoires that made up the dataset. The repertoires were made available in a free public database intended to serve as a resource for research on the immune response to SARS-CoV-2. Samples came from the ongoing ImmuneRACE study (first 160 participants) plus 1,254 subjects from 6 global collaborators. A de-identified subject ID, COVID-19 status, age in years and sex were almost always included in the sample metadata. Where available, HLA class I and class II types were taken from metadata supplied by the sample provider and were not determined by assay-based typing.

Overall study results and their limits: How much clinical and demographic metadata was included differed by source and by participant, and the metadata was provided uncurated.

The collaborating institutions used their own protocols to collect whole blood in K2EDTA tubes. Collaborator samples were shipped for TCRbeta analysis as frozen whole blood, isolated PBMCs, or DNA extracted from either sample type. In this sample, this clone turned up a few times. No antigen is known for it. No per-base quality is available; no much larger clone lies one base away. The CDR3 numbers 13 residues from cysteine through phenylalanine. The kept DNA is CDR3 alone, 39 bases in frame from the first base. Deletion took 3 bases off V and 1 base off J, with a span of 9 bases between the germline ends. The germline V gene (reference sequence) provides CDR1 DFQATT and CDR2 SNEGSKA. The immunoSEQ Assay, a bias-controlled multiplex PCR, was used to amplify TCRbeta CDR3 regions from genomic DNA. As for the original processing: The number of nucleated cells in each sample was estimated by amplification of reference gene primers within the assay. To quantify the absolute abundance of each unique TCRbeta CDR3 rearrangement, sequence reads were collapsed and filtered. For each sample, productive Simpson clonality was calculated by taking the square root of Simpson's diversity index across productive rearrangements. This immuneACCESS table, as held by TCRdb, lists in-frame sequences with V and J called but not all clones. Of the missing ones, under half trace to an unresolved V gene in checked studies; the others have no known cause. Clonal size and the V and J genes are those of that table, whereas D and trimming came from the DNA. The sample table contains just under 350,000 clones; only one count was recorded for 80% to 90% of them. The top ten hold just under 3% of the sample.

The sequence came from a man between 25 and 39 years old with active or convalescent COVID-19. The sequence links TRBV20-1 to TRBJ1-1; the D gene is perhaps TRBD1, on 5 matching bases. The sample taken for sequencing was peripheral blood. The DNA sequence is given as TGCAGTGCTAGTGGGACTGAGAACACTGAAGCTTTCTTT. It encodes CSASGTENTEAFF.